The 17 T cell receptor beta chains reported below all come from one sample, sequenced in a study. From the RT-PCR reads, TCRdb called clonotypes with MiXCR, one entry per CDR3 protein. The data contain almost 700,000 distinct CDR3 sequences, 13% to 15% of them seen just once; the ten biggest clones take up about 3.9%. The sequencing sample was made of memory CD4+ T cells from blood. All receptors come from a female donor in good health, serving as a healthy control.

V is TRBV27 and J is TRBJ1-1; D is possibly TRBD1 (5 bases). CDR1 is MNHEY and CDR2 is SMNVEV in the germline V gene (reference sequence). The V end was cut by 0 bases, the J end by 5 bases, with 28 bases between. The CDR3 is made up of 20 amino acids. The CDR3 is CASSLSGWGTHQTSQTEAFF. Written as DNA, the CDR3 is TGTGCCAGCAGTTTATCGGGGTGGGGCACGCACCAAACTAGCCAAACTGAAGCTTTCTTT.

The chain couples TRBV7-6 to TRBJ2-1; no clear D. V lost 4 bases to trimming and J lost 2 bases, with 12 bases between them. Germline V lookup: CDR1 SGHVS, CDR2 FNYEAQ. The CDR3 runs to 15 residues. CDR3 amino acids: CASSSMARTYNEQFF. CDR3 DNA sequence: TGTGCCAGCAGCTCAATGGCCAGAACCTACAATGAGCAGTTCTTC.

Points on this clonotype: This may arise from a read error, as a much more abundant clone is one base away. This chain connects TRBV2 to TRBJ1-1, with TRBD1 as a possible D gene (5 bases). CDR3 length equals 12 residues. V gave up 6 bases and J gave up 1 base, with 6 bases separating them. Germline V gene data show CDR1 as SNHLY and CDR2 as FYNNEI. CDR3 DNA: TGTGCCAGCAGAGGGGAGAACACTGAAGCTTTCTTT. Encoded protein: CASRGENTEAFF.

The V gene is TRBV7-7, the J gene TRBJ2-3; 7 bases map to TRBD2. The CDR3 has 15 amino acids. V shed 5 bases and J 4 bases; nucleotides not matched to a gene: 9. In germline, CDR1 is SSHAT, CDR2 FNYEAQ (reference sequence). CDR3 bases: TGTGCCAGCAGCCAGAGCGGGAACGGGGCAGATACGCAGTATTTT. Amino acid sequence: CASSQSGNGADTQYF. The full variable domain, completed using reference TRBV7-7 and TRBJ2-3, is GAGVSQSPRYKVTKRGQDVTLRCDPISSHATLYWYQQALGQGPEFLTYFNYEAQPDKSGLPSDRFSAERPEGSISTLTIQRTEQRDSAMYRCASSQSGNGADTQYFGPGTRLTVL.

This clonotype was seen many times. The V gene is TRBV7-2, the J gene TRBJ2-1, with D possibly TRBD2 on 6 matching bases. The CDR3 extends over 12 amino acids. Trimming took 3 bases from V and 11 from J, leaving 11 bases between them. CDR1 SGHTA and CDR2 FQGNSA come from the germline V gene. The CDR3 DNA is TGTGCCAGCAGCTTTACAGGAGGGAAGCAGTTCTTC. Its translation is CASSFTGGKQFF.

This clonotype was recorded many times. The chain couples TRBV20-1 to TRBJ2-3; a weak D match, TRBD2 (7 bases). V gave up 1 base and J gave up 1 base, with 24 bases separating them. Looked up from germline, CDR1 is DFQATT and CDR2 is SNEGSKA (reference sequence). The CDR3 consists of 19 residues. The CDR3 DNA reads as TGCAGTGCTAGAGGTTTGGTAGGGGGGGGCGACCCGCGCACAGATACGCAGTATTTT. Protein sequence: CSARGLVGGGDPRTDTQYF.

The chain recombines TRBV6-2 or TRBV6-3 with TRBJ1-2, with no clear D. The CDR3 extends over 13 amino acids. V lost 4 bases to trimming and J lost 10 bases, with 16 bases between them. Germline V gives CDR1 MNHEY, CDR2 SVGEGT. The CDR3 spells CASSSGTASVYTF. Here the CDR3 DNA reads TGTGCCAGCAGTTCAGGTACAGCATCAGTCTACACCTTC.

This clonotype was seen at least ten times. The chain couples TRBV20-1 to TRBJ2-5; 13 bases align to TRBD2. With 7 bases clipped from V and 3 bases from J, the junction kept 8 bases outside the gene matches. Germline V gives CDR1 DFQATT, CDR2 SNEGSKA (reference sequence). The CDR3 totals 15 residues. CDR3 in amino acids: CSVYTSGRGEETQYF. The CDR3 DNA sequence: TGCAGTGTCTATACTAGCGGGAGGGGGGAAGAGACCCAGTACTTC.

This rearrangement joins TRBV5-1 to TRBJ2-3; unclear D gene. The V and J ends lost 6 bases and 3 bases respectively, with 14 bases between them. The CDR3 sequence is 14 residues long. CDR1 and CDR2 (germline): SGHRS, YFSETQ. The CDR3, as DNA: TGCGCCAGCATGTCCGGGCCCGGGACAGATACGCAGTATTTT. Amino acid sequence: CASMSGPGTDTQYF.

DNA of the CDR3: TGTGCCAGCAGCTTAGGAGGGTCGGGGACCCAGTACTTC. Translated, it gives CASSLGGSGTQYF. The chain uses TRBV7-9 and TRBJ2-5; D might be TRBD2 (5 bases). V dropped 1 base and J dropped 7 bases, with 10 bases sitting between them. CDR3 length equals 13 residues. Germline V gene data show CDR1 as SEHNR and CDR2 as FQNEAQ (reference sequence).

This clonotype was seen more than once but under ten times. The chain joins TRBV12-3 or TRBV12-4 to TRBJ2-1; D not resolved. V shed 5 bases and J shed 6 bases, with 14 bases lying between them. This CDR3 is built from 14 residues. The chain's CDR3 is CASSPPGDVNEQFF. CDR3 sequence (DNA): TGTGCCAGCAGTCCCCCCGGTGATGTCAATGAGCAGTTCTTC.

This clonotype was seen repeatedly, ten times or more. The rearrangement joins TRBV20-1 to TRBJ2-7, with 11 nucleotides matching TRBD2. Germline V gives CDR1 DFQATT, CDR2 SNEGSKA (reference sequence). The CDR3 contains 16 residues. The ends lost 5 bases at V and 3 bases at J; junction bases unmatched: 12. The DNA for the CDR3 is TGCAGTGCTGTAAATAGCGGGAGGGCCCTCGACTACGAGCAGTACTTC. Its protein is CSAVNSGRALDYEQYF.

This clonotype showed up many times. CDR3 residues: CASSRATAGADTQYF. CDR3 DNA: TGTGCCAGCAGCCGAGCGACGGCGGGGGCAGATACGCAGTATTTT. This sequence joins TRBV7-2 and TRBJ2-3, with TRBD2 matching over 7 bases. The CDR3 consists of 15 residues. Germline V gene sequence: CDR1 SGHTA, CDR2 FQGNSA. J lost 4 bases, V lost 5 bases, and 9 bases had no gene match.

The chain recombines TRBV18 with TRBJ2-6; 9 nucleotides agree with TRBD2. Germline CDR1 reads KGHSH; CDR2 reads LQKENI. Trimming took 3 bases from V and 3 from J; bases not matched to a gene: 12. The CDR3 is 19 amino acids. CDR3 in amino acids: CASSPYVGGRADGANVLTF. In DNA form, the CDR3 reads TGTGCCAGCTCACCCTATGTCGGCGGGAGGGCCGATGGGGCCAACGTCCTGACTTTC.

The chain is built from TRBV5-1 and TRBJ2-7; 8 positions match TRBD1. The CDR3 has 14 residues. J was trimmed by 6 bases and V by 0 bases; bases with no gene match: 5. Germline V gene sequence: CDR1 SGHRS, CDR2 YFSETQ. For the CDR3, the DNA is TGCGCCAGCAGCTTGGGACAGGGGTCATCCGAGCAGTACTTC. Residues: CASSLGQGSSEQYF.

CDR3 bases: TGTGCCAGCAGTTACTCGGTGTCAAGGGGGGGAGAGGAGCCCCAGCATTTT. This sequence encodes CASSYSVSRGGEEPQHF. The chain combines TRBV6-2 or TRBV6-3 with TRBJ1-5, with D perhaps matching TRBD1 (6 bases). The V end lost 0 bases, the J end lost 8 bases, and 20 bases lay between the germline ends. Germline V gene lookup returns CDR1 MNHEY and CDR2 SVGEGT. The CDR3 loop spans 17 amino acids.

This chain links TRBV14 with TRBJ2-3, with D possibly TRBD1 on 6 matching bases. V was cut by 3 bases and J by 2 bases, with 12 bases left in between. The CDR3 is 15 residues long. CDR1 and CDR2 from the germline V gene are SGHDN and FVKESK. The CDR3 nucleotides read TGTGCCAGCAGCCAGTCCGGGACATTCACAGATACGCAGTATTTT. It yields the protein CASSQSGTFTDTQYF.